This T cell receptor (beta chain) was recovered during a study of PD-L1 blockade in urothelial cancer. As for the study in general: Bladder-origin urothelial cancer in males covered about 90% of the roughly 30 patients. Whole-study findings and limits: At 3 weeks on treatment, tumor-associated clones expanded more with durable benefit. Durable-benefit patients harbored more tumor-infiltrating T lymphocytes. Rather than right before treatment, one FFPE tumor sample per patient was taken at another time.

The data were produced by immunoSEQ multiplex PCR, yet TCRdb's version contains in-frame clones alone and is incomplete. The repertoire holds just over 35,000 clones, with 36% as singletons. The germline V gene has CDR1 MRHNA and CDR2 SNTAGT. CDR3 length: 17 amino acids. Trimming at V came to 6 bases and at J to 1 base, leaving 12 bases not matched to a gene. This clone was detected only a few times. Antigen: not known. The chain couples TRBV6-4 to TRBJ1-5; 7 nucleotides line up with TRBD1. The clonotype originates from a man in his fifties or sixties with urothelial cancer. The sequencing used tumor tissue, collected before atezolizumab (anti-PD-L1) treatment. CDR3 coding DNA: TGTGCCAGCAGGAAAACAGGGGTCGGGTTGAGCAATCAGCCCCAGCATTTT. Translated: CASRKTGVGLSNQPQHF.